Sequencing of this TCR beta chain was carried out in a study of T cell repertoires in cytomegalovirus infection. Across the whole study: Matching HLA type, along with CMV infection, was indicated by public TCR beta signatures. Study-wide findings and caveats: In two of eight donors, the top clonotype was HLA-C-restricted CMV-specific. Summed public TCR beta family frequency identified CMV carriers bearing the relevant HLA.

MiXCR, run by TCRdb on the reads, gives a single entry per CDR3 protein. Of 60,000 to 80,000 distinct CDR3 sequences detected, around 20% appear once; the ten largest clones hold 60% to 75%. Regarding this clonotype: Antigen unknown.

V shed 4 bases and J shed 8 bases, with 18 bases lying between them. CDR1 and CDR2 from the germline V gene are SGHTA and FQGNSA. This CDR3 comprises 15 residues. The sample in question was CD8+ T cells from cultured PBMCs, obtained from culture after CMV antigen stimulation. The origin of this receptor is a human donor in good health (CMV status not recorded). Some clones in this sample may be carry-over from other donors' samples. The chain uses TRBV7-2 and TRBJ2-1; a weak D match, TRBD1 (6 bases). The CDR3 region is CASSSPGHRIDEQFF. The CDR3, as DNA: TGTGCCAGCAGCTCACCGGGACATCGTATCGATGAGCAGTTCTTC. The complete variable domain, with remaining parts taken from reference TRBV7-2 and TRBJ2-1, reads GAGVSQSPSNKVTEKGKDVELRCDPISGHTALYWYRQSLGQGLEFLIYFQGNSAPDKSGLPSDRFSAERTGGSVSTLTIQRTQQEDSAVYLCASSSPGHRIDEQFFGPGTRLTVL.